What follows are 19 T cell receptor beta chains derived from one specimen sequenced in a study of CD4+ T cells in melanoma. Sequenced by immunoSEQ multiplex PCR; TCRdb stores in-frame clones only, minus some. The table lists some 9,500 clones, 55% to 75% of them singletons, with under 20% in the top ten. The sample taken for sequencing was cells from a culture (not recorded whether cultured in vitro). These receptors were obtained from a human donor with melanoma.

This rearrangement joins TRBV18 to TRBJ1-3, with D unresolved. V was cut by 3 bases and J by 0 bases, with 12 bases left in between. Germline V gene sequence: CDR1 KGHSH, CDR2 LQKENI. The CDR3 spans 16 residues. The DNA of the CDR3 is TGTGCCAGCTCACCCACCCCGCCGGGCTCTGGAAACACCATATATTTT. Translated: CASSPTPPGSGNTIYF. The variable domain in full, completed from reference TRBV18 and TRBJ1-3, reads NAGVMQNPRHLVRRRGQEARLRCSPMKGHSHVYWYRQLPEEGLKFMVYLQKENIIDESGMPKERFSAEFPKEGPSILRIQQVVRGDSAAYFCASSPTPPGSGNTIYFGEGSWLTVV.

V usage is TRBV5-1 and J usage is TRBJ2-2; TRBD2 agrees at 15 bases. The CDR3 runs to 17 residues. V lost 4 bases and J lost 4; bases outside the gene matches: 5. Germline assignment: CDR1 SGHRS and CDR2 YFSETQ. The CDR3 here is CASSPGLAGGLTGELFF. CDR3 nucleotide sequence: TGCGCCAGCAGCCCGGGACTAGCGGGGGGCCTCACCGGGGAGCTGTTTTTT.

This chain uses TRBV11-2 with TRBJ2-3; 12 bases match TRBD2. The CDR3 spans 16 residues. V lost 5 bases and J lost 7; bases outside the gene matches: 10. The germline V gene has CDR1 SGHAT and CDR2 FQNNGV. The CDR3 sequence: CASSRQLAGGLYTQYF. In nucleotides, the CDR3 is TGTGCCAGCAGCCGGCAGCTAGCGGGGGGGCTATATACGCAGTATTTT.

The chain is built from TRBV18 and TRBJ2-3; TRBD2 aligns across 8 bases. Germline loops: CDR1 KGHSH, CDR2 LQKENI. The V gene end was trimmed by 1 base and the J gene end by 2 bases; junction bases not matched to a gene: 5. The CDR3 length is 16 residues. CDR3: CASSPRGLDHTDTQYF. Written as DNA, the CDR3 is TGTGCCAGCTCACCACGGGGACTAGACCACACAGATACGCAGTATTTT.

This clone has more than one count but fewer than ten. The V and J genes are TRBV27 and TRBJ2-4, with 8 bases lining up with TRBD1. Germline V gene data show CDR1 as MNHEY and CDR2 as SMNVEV (reference sequence). The CDR3 spans 14 residues. V lost 3 bases and J lost 3; bases outside the gene matches: 1. Written as DNA, the CDR3 is TGTGCCAGCAGTTTCACAGGGGGCAAAAACATTCAGTACTTC. This codes for CASSFTGGKNIQYF.

This clone has a handful of counts. This chain uses TRBV4-2 with TRBJ1-1, with unresolved D. The CDR3 consists of 16 residues. Germline V gene lookup returns CDR1 LGHNA and CDR2 YNFKEQ. The V end lost 0 bases, the J end lost 1 base, and 12 bases lay between the germline ends. CDR3 residues: CASSQDGGGTNTEAFF. In DNA form, the CDR3 reads TGTGCCAGCAGCCAAGATGGCGGCGGAACGAACACTGAAGCTTTCTTT.

Within the sample, this clone is medium-sized. The V call is TRBV7-9, the J call TRBJ2-7; TRBD2 might be the D (6 bases). The CDR3 has 14 residues. Germline CDR1 and CDR2: SEHNR and FQNEAQ (reference sequence). V was clipped by 1 base and J by 6 bases, with 13 bases between them. CDR3 DNA: TGTGCCAGCAGCTTAGTTGGAGGGTATCCCGAGCAGTACTTC. It translates to CASSLVGGYPEQYF.

This clone was counted a single time. The chain couples TRBV2 to TRBJ1-6, with 7 positions matching TRBD1. V lost 5 bases and J lost 0; bases outside the gene matches: 10. CDR1 SNHLY and CDR2 FYNNEI come from the germline V gene. The CDR3 has 18 residues. This chain's CDR3 is CASSRRSGQPSYNSPLHF. In DNA form, the CDR3 reads TGTGCCAGCAGTCGACGGTCGGGACAGCCCTCCTATAATTCACCCCTCCACTTT.

V is TRBV5-1 and J is TRBJ2-7; 9 positions match TRBD1. Germline V gives CDR1 SGHRS, CDR2 YFSETQ. The CDR3 is 14 residues long. The V gene end was trimmed by 4 bases and the J gene end by 1 base; junction bases not matched to a gene: 3. The CDR3 protein is CASSADRGSYEQYF. The DNA of the CDR3 is TGCGCCAGCAGCGCCGACAGGGGGTCCTACGAGCAGTACTTC.

V gene TRBV5-1 combines with J gene TRBJ2-7, with 9 nucleotides matching TRBD1. The V gene end was trimmed by 3 bases and the J gene end by 0 bases; junction bases not matched to a gene: 4. The CDR3 covers 15 residues. Germline V lookup: CDR1 SGHRS, CDR2 YFSETQ. CDR3 nucleotides: TGCGCCAGCAGCTGGGGGGGACAGGGCTCCTACGAGCAGTACTTC. Residues: CASSWGGQGSYEQYF.

The chain combines TRBV30 with TRBJ1-1; D ambiguous. Germline V gives CDR1 GTSNPN, CDR2 SVGIG (reference sequence). V was clipped by 2 bases and J by 9 bases, with 13 bases between them. This CDR3 region has 12 residues. The CDR3 nucleotides are TGTGCCTGGAGTTCAGAGCGGCAAAAAGCTTTCTTT. This encodes CAWSSERQKAFF.

CDR3 sequence reads: CASSPYHLNPRTGRDQPQHF. As DNA, the CDR3 is TGTGCCAGCTCACCCTATCACCTTAACCCAAGGACAGGGAGAGATCAGCCCCAGCATTTT. This chain links TRBV18 with TRBJ1-5; 8 bases match TRBD1. V trimming: 3 bases; J trimming: 5 bases; junction bases outside the gene matches: 21. The CDR3 is 20 amino acids. Germline CDR1 is KGHSH and CDR2 is LQKENI.

The DNA of the CDR3 is TGCAGCGTTGTTTTAGGGGGCGAGACCCAGTACTTC. Its translation is CSVVLGGETQYF. V is TRBV29-1 and J is TRBJ2-5; 7 bases align to TRBD1. Germline CDR1 SQVTM, CDR2 ANQGSEA. Trimming removed 4 bases from V and 5 bases from J; junction bases left unmatched: 4. This CDR3 contains 12 residues.

This sequence joins TRBV6-1 and TRBJ1-5; TRBD1 is a possible D gene (5 bases). Germline CDR1 MNHNS, CDR2 SASEGT. The CDR3 length is 15 residues. Deletions cut 4 bases from V and 5 bases from J, with 15 bases between. CDR3 in amino acids: CASSVRAGADQPQHF. DNA for the CDR3: TGTGCCAGCAGTGTTCGGGCCGGGGCAGATCAGCCCCAGCATTTT.

The genes are TRBV5-1 and TRBJ2-5; D is undetermined. This CDR3 is built from 14 residues. V lost 1 base and J 4 bases, leaving 11 bases between the germline ends. Germline values: CDR1 SGHRS, CDR2 YFSETQ. The chain's CDR3 is CASSLLGSIETQYF. The CDR3, as DNA: TGCGCCAGCAGCTTGTTGGGGTCAATAGAGACCCAGTACTTC. The full variable domain, in which reference TRBV5-1 and TRBJ2-5 provide the parts outside the CDR3, is KAGVTQTPRYLIKTRGQQVTLSCSPISGHRSVSWYQQTPGQGLQFLFEYFSETQRNKGNFPGRFSGRQFSNSRSEMNVSTLELGDSALYLCASSLLGSIETQYFGPGTRLLVL.

The rearrangement joins TRBV6-1 to TRBJ2-5; D is possibly TRBD2 (7 bases). The CDR3 runs to 15 residues. Germline assignment: CDR1 MNHNS and CDR2 SASEGT. V was cut by 4 bases and J by 5 bases, with 17 bases left in between. This CDR3 reads CASSAGGPTLETQYF. Written as DNA, the CDR3 is TGTGCCAGCAGTGCCGGGGGGCCAACGTTGGAGACCCAGTACTTC.

The V gene is TRBV30, the J gene TRBJ2-4, with 7 bases that match TRBD2. Trimming took 0 bases from V and 3 from J; bases not matched to a gene: 5. Germline CDR1 is GTSNPN and CDR2 is SVGIG (reference sequence). The CDR3 is 15 amino acids. The CDR3 loop reads CAWSVPGGIKNIQYF. CDR3 nucleotides: TGTGCCTGGAGTGTACCGGGGGGAATCAAAAACATTCAGTACTTC.

CDR3 coding DNA: TGTGCCTGGAGTGTAAGCAGCAGCTCCTACGAGCAGTACTTC. Encoded protein: CAWSVSSSSYEQYF. This chain uses TRBV30 with TRBJ2-7; D call uncertain. V lost 0 bases and J 0 bases, leaving 9 bases between the germline ends. This CDR3 is 14 amino acids long. CDR1 and CDR2 from the germline V gene are GTSNPN and SVGIG (reference sequence).

The sample holds a few counts of this clone. This sequence joins TRBV28 and TRBJ2-7, with D possibly TRBD1 on 6 matching bases. The CDR3 consists of 13 residues. Germline loops: CDR1 MDHEN, CDR2 SYDVKM. Trimming stripped 6 bases from V and 10 bases from J, with 19 bases between. CDR3 DNA sequence: TGTGCCAGCAGATCAGACAGGCTCCAGCCCCAGTACTTC. The encoded protein is CASRSDRLQPQYF.